This T cell receptor (beta chain) emerged from a study of T cells in localized non-small cell lung cancer. Clones were read by immunoSEQ multiplex PCR, and TCRdb kept only the in-frame ones, dropping some. This sample has about 45,000 clones; approximately 80% occur once, and the top ten carry roughly 17%. This clone has a single count. What it recognizes is unknown. Findings and caveats of the study: Those with higher blood T cell density had longer overall survival.

The sample in question was peripheral blood mononuclear cells, obtained before any cancer treatment. The sequence came from a man between 40 and 70 years old with stage III lung adenocarcinoma.

This chain's CDR3 is CASSPSAIVYEQYF. DNA of the CDR3: TGCGCCAGCAGCCCGTCGGCCATTGTCTACGAGCAGTACTTC. The rearrangement uses TRBV5-1 and TRBJ2-7; D not resolved. The CDR3 is made up of 14 amino acids. Trimming stripped 4 bases from V and 3 bases from J, with 14 bases between. Germline V gene sequence: CDR1 SGHRS, CDR2 YFSETQ.